The clone carrying this T cell receptor beta chain was seen more than once but under ten times. What it binds is unknown. Germline and genes here are mouse. This sample is drawn from a study of CD8+ T cells in alopecia areata. Findings and limits, study-wide: TCR sharing was clearer in mice than between patients, perhaps partly owing to patient HLA diversity. Resident alphabeta T-cell populations of normal skin are likewise subject to sequencing in scalp samples. Affected scalp, especially in alopecia totalis/universalis, had a higher clonality than normal scalp did.

RNA was isolated and reverse transcribed to cDNA, the sequencing template. Generated by immunoSEQ multiplex PCR, the TCRdb table keeps only in-frame clones and is missing some. The repertoire shows 250,000 or so clones, none seen only once; the top ten take approximately 1.2%. Pooled cells of cutaneous lymph node origin were sorted on CD4, CD8alpha, NKG2D, NKG2ACE and other markers. The sequence was obtained from a C3H/HeJ mouse with alopecia areata. For the strain, the MHC haplotype given is H2-k. Sequencing used CD4+ T cells sorted from a lymph node.

The CDR3 DNA, read in part, is TGTGCCAGCAGCCAAGAAGGGGGAGGAAACACA. Residues: CASSQEGGGNT. The CDR3 in full is CASSQEGGGNTEVFF. This chain links TRBV5 with TRBJ1-1, with D maybe TRBD1 (6 bases). From the germline J gene comes the end of the CDR3, since the read stops 4 residues before it. From germline, CDR1 is LGHNA and CDR2 YNLKQL (reference sequence). V dropped 0 bases and J dropped 1 base, with 9 bases sitting between them. This CDR3 is built from 15 residues.